This is a list of T cell receptor beta chains from one sample in a study of long-term antiretroviral therapy in people with HIV. Method: immunoSEQ multiplex PCR; TCRdb's copy keeps in-frame clones and lacks some. The profile covers just over 15,000 clones, with roughly 83% appearing a single time and about 18% taken by the ten largest. Material: unsorted PBMCs, obtained just before starting antiretroviral therapy. The receptors originated from a man aged 35-49 years with HIV. The CDR3 runs from the conserved cysteine through the conserved F or W. The D gene is left open where the match is weak. Clone size is not always given. Where it is, it says once, few, many or a class for expanded clones.

cdr3_length j_call clone_size v_call d_call cdr3_aa cdr3_nt
16 TRBJ1-2 . TRBV30 TRBD1 CAWSPQGGLFLGGYTF TGTGCCTGGAGTCCTCAAGGGGGCCTTTTTCTCGGTGGCTACACCTTC
14 TRBJ2-3 . TRBV5-1 . CASSLTAATDTQYF TGCGCCAGCAGCTTAACAGCCGCCACAGATACGCAGTATTTT
15 TRBJ2-7 few TRBV7-9 TRBD1 CASSLKGTGAHEQYF TGTGCCAGCAGCTTAAAGGGGACAGGGGCCCACGAGCAGTACTTC
12 TRBJ2-2 . TRBV27 . CASSYRAGELFF TGTGCCAGCAGTTATCGCGCCGGGGAGCTGTTTTTT
15 TRBJ2-7 . TRBV19 . CASSPRDGSSYEQYF TGTGCCAGTAGTCCCAGGGACGGGAGCTCCTACGAGCAGTACTTC
15 TRBJ1-2 . TRBV28 TRBD1 CASSLGKTGGYGYTF TGTGCCAGCAGTCTTGGGAAGACAGGGGGGTATGGCTACACCTTC
17 TRBJ1-1 . TRBV4-1 TRBD1 CASSQDRSGTVNTEAFF TGCGCCAGCAGCCAAGATCGGTCCGGGACAGTGAACACTGAAGCTTTCTTT
14 TRBJ1-1 . TRBV2 . CASRVESENTEAFF TGTGCCAGCAGGGTGGAGTCGGAGAACACTGAAGCTTTCTTT
14 TRBJ2-7 once TRBV6-5 TRBD1 CASSPGTGKIEQYF TGTGCCAGCAGTCCGGGGACAGGGAAAATCGAGCAGTACTTC
11 TRBJ1-5 . TRBV6-1 . CASSDYQPQHF TGTGCCAGCAGTGACTATCAGCCCCAGCATTTT
13 TRBJ1-6 few TRBV30 . CAWSPRDSSPLHF TGTGCCTGGAGTCCCCGAGATTCGTCACCCCTCCACTTT
14 TRBJ1-2 . TRBV2 TRBD1 CASSPGQAFYGYTF TGTGCCAGCAGCCCGGGACAGGCATTTTATGGCTACACCTTC
15 TRBJ1-1 . TRBV5-4 . CASSSSRESSTEAFF TGTGCCAGCAGCTCCAGCCGTGAAAGTAGCACTGAAGCTTTCTTT
12 TRBJ1-1 . TRBV5-8 . CASTPSRAAAFF TGTGCCAGCACCCCCTCCCGGGCTGCGGCTTTCTTT
14 TRBJ2-1 . TRBV5-1 TRBD1 CASSFLLGGDEQFF TGCGCCAGCAGCTTTTTGTTAGGGGGCGATGAGCAGTTCTTC
16 TRBJ2-1 . TRBV27 . CASSPRPQSSYNEQFF TGTGCCAGCAGTCCCAGACCTCAGAGCTCCTACAATGAGCAGTTCTTC
18 TRBJ1-1 . TRBV7-9 TRBD1 CASSLARQGAFFDTEAFF TGTGCCAGCAGCTTAGCGCGACAGGGGGCGTTTTTTGACACTGAAGCTTTCTTT
16 TRBJ2-7 . TRBV29-1 TRBD2 CSVGGLAGAHSYEQYF TGCAGCGTTGGGGGACTAGCGGGAGCGCACTCCTACGAGCAGTACTTC
16 TRBJ1-1 . TRBV5-1 . CASSLALTGLNTEAFF TGCGCCAGCAGCTTGGCCCTCACAGGGTTGAACACTGAAGCTTTCTTT
13 TRBJ1-2 . TRBV6-5 . CASRPWTEDGYTF TGTGCCAGCAGGCCATGGACAGAGGATGGCTACACCTTC
14 TRBJ1-6 few TRBV25-1 TRBD1 CASAGQGWNSPLHF TGTGCCAGCGCTGGACAGGGTTGGAATTCACCCCTCCACTTT
13 TRBJ2-5 once TRBV5-5 . CASSLWGEETQYF TGTGCCAGCAGCTTGTGGGGGGAAGAGACCCAGTACTTC
14 TRBJ2-1 . TRBV6-1 TRBD1 CASKQGAGYNEQFF TGTGCCAGTAAACAGGGGGCTGGCTACAATGAGCAGTTCTTC
17 TRBJ2-3 . TRBV4-2 TRBD1 CASSQGIGTGGTDTQYF TGTGCCAGCAGCCAAGGCATCGGGACAGGGGGTACAGATACGCAGTATTTT
17 TRBJ1-6 . TRBV5-1 TRBD1 CASSRVGTGGPNSPLHF TGCGCCAGCAGCCGAGTAGGGACAGGGGGCCCTAATTCACCCCTCCACTTT
15 TRBJ1-2 once TRBV30 TRBD1 CAWNIGTGGFYGYTF TGTGCCTGGAATATCGGGACAGGGGGCTTCTATGGCTACACCTTC
13 TRBJ1-2 . TRBV28 . CASSLNGADGYTF TGTGCCAGCAGTTTAAACGGGGCGGATGGCTACACCTTC
15 TRBJ1-2 . TRBV5-5 TRBD1 CASSVILGTGDGYTF TGTGCCAGCAGCGTGATACTGGGGACAGGGGATGGCTACACCTTC
14 TRBJ2-3 . TRBV11-2 . CASSSIATADTQYF TGTGCCAGCAGCTCTATTGCAACGGCAGATACGCAGTATTTT
14 TRBJ2-5 . TRBV18 . CASSPGRALETQYF TGTGCCAGCTCACCGGGAAGGGCCTTGGAGACCCAGTACTTC
11 TRBJ1-1 . TRBV2 . CASTDRIEAFF TGTGCCAGCACTGACAGAATTGAAGCTTTCTTT
13 TRBJ1-2 . TRBV27 TRBD1 CASSPRTGAGYTF TGTGCCAGCAGTCCTCGGACAGGGGCTGGCTACACCTTC
16 TRBJ1-4 . TRBV27 TRBD1 CASSLDGDREDEKLFF TGTGCCAGCAGTTTAGATGGGGACAGGGAGGATGAAAAACTGTTTTTT
15 TRBJ2-3 . TRBV6-1 TRBD1 CASRDRGFGTDTQYF TGTGCCAGCCGGGACAGGGGATTTGGGACAGATACGCAGTATTTT
15 TRBJ2-7 . TRBV7-2 TRBD2 CASSSTSGVTYEQYF TGTGCCAGCAGTTCGACTAGCGGAGTAACCTACGAGCAGTACTTC
14 TRBJ1-2 . TRBV5-1 . CASSLVAANYGYTF TGCGCCAGCAGCTTGGTGGCAGCTAACTATGGCTACACCTTC
15 TRBJ2-7 . TRBV5-5 . CASSYSGTVAYEQYF TGTGCCAGCAGCTATTCCGGGACGGTGGCCTACGAGCAGTACTTC
12 TRBJ2-3 . TRBV7-9 . CALYGDTDTQYF TGTGCCCTCTATGGGGACACAGATACGCAGTATTTT
15 TRBJ1-5 . TRBV5-6 . CASSLAGFGNQPQHF TGTGCCAGCAGCTTGGCAGGGTTTGGCAATCAGCCCCAGCATTTT
16 TRBJ2-2 . TRBV2 TRBD2 CASSVWTSGNTGELFF TGTGCCAGCAGTGTCTGGACTAGCGGAAACACCGGGGAGCTGTTTTTT
18 TRBJ2-2 . TRBV30 TRBD2 CAWNVGLAGIPNTGELFF TGTGCCTGGAATGTCGGGCTAGCGGGAATTCCGAACACCGGGGAGCTGTTTTTT
15 TRBJ2-1 . TRBV6-5 . CASSFGGRANNEQFF TGTGCCAGCAGTTTCGGGGGCAGGGCCAACAATGAGCAGTTCTTC
15 TRBJ1-5 . TRBV5-1 TRBD1 CASSSTGASNQPQHF TGCGCCAGCAGCTCGACAGGGGCTAGCAATCAGCCCCAGCATTTT
17 TRBJ2-1 . TRBV4-2 TRBD1 CASSQDLDRGIYNEQFF TGTGCCAGCAGCCAAGACCTCGACAGGGGGATCTACAATGAGCAGTTCTTC
13 TRBJ1-3 . TRBV7-2 . CASSLVAGNTIYF TGTGCCAGCAGCTTAGTCGCTGGAAACACCATATATTTT
14 TRBJ1-1 . TRBV5-1 TRBD1 CASSFGTVNTEAFF TGCGCCAGCAGCTTCGGGACAGTGAACACTGAAGCTTTCTTT
15 TRBJ2-3 . TRBV15 . CATSRDSPSTDTQYF TGTGCCACCAGCAGAGATTCCCCGAGCACAGATACGCAGTATTTT
12 TRBJ2-1 . TRBV14 . CASSMSPYEQFF TGTGCCAGCAGCATGTCACCCTATGAGCAGTTCTTC
12 TRBJ1-1 . TRBV19 . CASSIRGAEAFF TGTGCCAGTAGTATTCGAGGGGCTGAAGCTTTCTTT
11 TRBJ1-1 . TRBV5-5 . CASSLWSEAFF TGTGCCAGCAGCTTGTGGTCTGAAGCTTTCTTT